These 24 T cell receptor beta chains came from one sample sequenced in a study of T cell repertoires in cytomegalovirus infection (dated by TCRdb to the late 2010s). For these TCRs, the target antigens are not known. The sample was run on an Illumina HiSeq 1500. TCRdb itself trimmed the public reads at Q25 with fastp, ran MiXCR and retained productive beta chains. Rows with one shared CDR3 protein collapse into an entry with the most common genes and DNA. This sample comprises 300,000 to 400,000 distinct CDR3 sequences, about 29% of them detected only once. The ten largest clones take up over 15% of the sample. Per the publication, the treatment or condition label means: in vitro stimulation with specific CMV peptide epitopes to enrich CMV-specific T cells. The sequences come from cultured PBMCs, collected from culture after CMV antigen stimulation. Receptors originate from a human donor in good health (CMV status not recorded). Some clones in this sample may be carry-over from other donors' samples.

The rearrangement uses TRBV12-3 or TRBV12-4 and TRBJ1-6, with 9 bases matching TRBD1. J lost 6 bases, V lost 6 bases, and 6 bases had no gene match. The CDR3 extends over 15 amino acids. DNA of the CDR3: TGTGCCAGCAGGACACAGGGGGCTCCTAATTCACCCCTCCACTTT. Amino acids: CASRTQGAPNSPLHF.

This clonotype appeared a few times. The chain employs TRBV19 and TRBJ2-5; D is unresolved. The CDR3 covers 13 residues. Deletions cut 5 bases from V and 2 bases from J, with 9 bases between. Germline CDR1 LNHDA, CDR2 SQIVND (reference sequence). The CDR3 spells CASSGPLQETQYF. The CDR3 bases are TGTGCCAGTAGTGGACCCCTGCAAGAGACCCAGTACTTC.

This rearrangement joins TRBV18 to TRBJ1-2; no reliable D call. The CDR3 extends over 15 amino acids. V was shortened by 4 bases and J by 3 bases, with 15 bases between the two germline ends. The germline V gene has CDR1 KGHSH and CDR2 LQKENI. The CDR3 sequence is CASSLLREGDYGYTF. The DNA for the CDR3 is TGTGCCAGCTCACTTCTCCGGGAGGGAGACTATGGCTACACCTTC.

This clonotype was seen at least ten times. V and J are TRBV7-8 and TRBJ2-6; no definite D call. The germline gives CDR1 SGHVS, CDR2 FQNEAQ. Between the trimmed V and J ends, which lost 1 base and 0 bases, there was a span of 16 bases. There are 19 residues in the CDR3. This CDR3 is CASSLVSGFMSSGANVLTF. CDR3 bases: TGTGCCAGCAGCTTAGTTTCCGGGTTCATGAGCTCTGGGGCCAACGTCCTGACTTTC. The whole variable domain, filled in from reference TRBV7-8 and TRBJ2-6, reads GAGVSQSPRYKVAKRGQDVALRCDPISGHVSLFWYQQALGQGPEFLTYFQNEAQLDKSGLPSDRFFAERPEGSVSTLKIQRTQQEDSAVYLCASSLVSGFMSSGANVLTFGAGSRLTVL.

This clonotype came up many times. The rearrangement uses TRBV6-6 and TRBJ2-3; D possibly corresponds to TRBD1 (6 bases). This CDR3 spans 15 amino acids. Trimming left V 4 bases short and J 0 bases short, with 11 bases between. Germline lookup yields CDR1 MNHNY and CDR2 SVGAGI (reference sequence). For the CDR3, the DNA is TGTGCCAGCAGTTTCGACAGGCCGAGCACAGATACGCAGTATTTT. Residues: CASSFDRPSTDTQYF.

V and J are TRBV12-5 and TRBJ2-1, with a tentative D call TRBD1 (6 bases). The CDR3 length is 16 residues. The germline gives CDR1 LGHNT, CDR2 FRNRAP. The V end was cut by 2 bases, the J end by 2 bases, with 13 bases between. The CDR3 protein is CASGLRAGVAYNEQFF. The CDR3 DNA follows: TGTGCTAGTGGTTTGAGGGCAGGGGTGGCCTACAATGAGCAGTTCTTC.

This clonotype appeared many times. The genes are TRBV11-2 and TRBJ1-4; TRBD1 is a possible D gene (6 bases). Trimming removed 3 bases from V and 8 bases from J, with 19 bases in between. The germline V gene encodes CDR1 SGHAT and CDR2 FQNNGV. The CDR3 totals 16 residues. The CDR3 is CASSFGHAGRGEKLFF. The CDR3 DNA reads as TGTGCCAGCAGCTTTGGACACGCCGGGAGGGGGGAAAAACTGTTTTTT.

This chain links TRBV5-1 with TRBJ2-7, with D perhaps matching TRBD1 or TRBD2 (5 bases each). V lost 4 bases to trimming and J lost 7 bases, with 21 bases between them. Germline V gives CDR1 SGHRS, CDR2 YFSETQ. CDR3 length: 15 amino acids. The CDR3 sequence: CASSRDRDVSLEQYF. CDR3 DNA sequence: TGCGCCAGCAGCCGTGACCGGGACGTCTCCTTAGAGCAGTACTTC.

The chain combines TRBV2 with TRBJ1-5, with a tentative D call TRBD1 (6 bases). The CDR3 covers 18 residues. Deletions cut 0 bases from V and 3 bases from J, with 18 bases between. The germline V gene has CDR1 SNHLY and CDR2 FYNNEI. The CDR3: CASSEALWTDQNNQPQHF. CDR3 nucleotide sequence: TGTGCCAGCAGTGAAGCGCTTTGGACAGATCAGAACAATCAGCCCCAGCATTTT.

In its sample, this clonotype was seen a few times. The chain links TRBV2 to TRBJ1-2, with no clear D. Germline loops: CDR1 SNHLY, CDR2 FYNNEI. This CDR3 has 13 amino acids. Trimming removed 6 bases from V and 2 bases from J, with 10 bases in between. DNA of the CDR3: TGTGCCAGCAGCCAGACCCCCAACTATGGCTACACCTTC. Its protein is CASSQTPNYGYTF.

This clonotype was counted only a few times. One junction end does not reproduce the germline sequence, and a read error may be involved. This sequence joins TRBV11-1 and TRBJ2-5; D is unclear. Germline CDR1 SGHAT, CDR2 FQDESV (reference sequence). CDR3 size: 14 residues. The CDR3 loop is CASTKGPDQETQYF. CDR3 sequence (DNA): TGTGCCAGCACCAAAGGCCCGGACCAGGAGACCCAGTACTTC.

This clonotype was counted between two and nine times. This chain joins TRBV7-9 and TRBJ2-7; the D gene is possibly TRBD2 (7 bases). With 7 bases removed from V and 4 bases from J, the gap between germline ends came to 20 bases. CDR1 SEHNR and CDR2 FQNEAQ come from the germline V gene (reference sequence). CDR3 length equals 15 residues. CDR3 amino acids: CASKGGAGDIYEQYF. CDR3 DNA sequence: TGTGCCAGCAAAGGGGGGGCGGGAGACATTTACGAGCAGTACTTC.

This clonotype turned up a few times. J is TRBJ2-1 and V is TRBV28, with D tentatively TRBD1 or TRBD2 (5 bases each). V lost 5 bases and J 0 bases, leaving 14 bases between the germline ends. The CDR3 has 16 amino acids. CDR1 is MDHEN and CDR2 is SYDVKM in the germline V gene. The CDR3 nucleotides are TGTGCCAGCAGTACCCCCGGGGCCCCCTCCTACAATGAGCAGTTCTTC. It is translated as CASSTPGAPSYNEQFF.

This clonotype was counted ten times or more. The rearrangement joins TRBV2 to TRBJ2-1; 7 bases map to TRBD2. Germline loops: CDR1 SNHLY, CDR2 FYNNEI. V lost 9 bases to trimming and J lost 4 bases; unmatched junction nucleotides: 9. This CDR3 spans 14 amino acids. CDR3 DNA sequence: TGTGCCAGTTGGGAGGGCCGACTGTACAATGAGCAGTTCTTC. It yields the protein CASWEGRLYNEQFF. Full variable domain (remainder filled in from reference TRBV2 and TRBJ2-1): EPEVTQTPSHQVTQMGQEVILRCVPISNHLYFYWYRQILGQKVEFLVSFYNNEISEKSEIFDDQFSVERPDGSNFTLKIRSTKLEDSAMYFCASWEGRLYNEQFFGPGTRLTVL.

This clonotype turned up a few times. V is TRBV6-1 and J is TRBJ1-4, with TRBD1 as a possible D gene (5 bases). From germline, CDR1 is MNHNS and CDR2 SASEGT. V lost 3 bases, J lost 8 bases, and 10 bases lay in between. The CDR3 consists of 13 residues. This chain's CDR3 is CASSDGGREKLFF. The DNA of the CDR3 is TGTGCCAGCAGTGACGGGGGACGGGAAAAACTGTTTTTT.

The rearrangement links TRBV7-6 to TRBJ2-1; 15 bases map to TRBD2. CDR1 is SGHVS, CDR2 FNYEAQ, per germline. This CDR3 has 16 residues. V trimming: 5 bases; J trimming: 9 bases; junction bases outside the gene matches: 8. CDR3 amino acids: CASSLRTSGGVGEQFF. CDR3 coding DNA: TGTGCCAGCAGCCTCAGGACTAGCGGGGGGGTCGGTGAGCAGTTCTTC.

Notes on this clonotype: The germline gene is not matched at one end of the junction; a read error may be the cause. The V and J genes are TRBV3-1 and TRBJ1-1; D ambiguous. The germline gives CDR1 LGHDT, CDR2 YNNKEL (reference sequence). The CDR3 covers 14 residues. CDR3 protein: CASSQDGSNTEAFF. The CDR3 DNA follows: TGTGCCAGCAGTCAAGATGGCTCGAACACTGAAGCTTTCTTT. The variable domain in full, completed from reference TRBV3-1 and TRBJ1-1, reads DTAVSQTPKYLVTQMGNDKSIKCEQNLGHDTMYWYKQDSKKFLKIMFSYNNKELIINETVPNRFSPKSPDKAHLNLHINSLELGDSAVYFCASSQDGSNTEAFFGQGTRLTVV.

The chain carries TRBV2 and TRBJ1-5, with D perhaps matching TRBD1 (5 bases). V was trimmed by 7 bases and J by 0 bases, leaving 10 bases between them. Germline CDR1 and CDR2: SNHLY and FYNNEI. The CDR3 has 14 amino acids. The CDR3 coding sequence is TGTGCCAGCATGGGGGTTAGTAGCAATCAGCCCCAGCATTTT. It translates to CASMGVSSNQPQHF. Using reference TRBV2 and TRBJ1-5 for the parts outside the CDR3, the full variable domain is EPEVTQTPSHQVTQMGQEVILRCVPISNHLYFYWYRQILGQKVEFLVSFYNNEISEKSEIFDDQFSVERPDGSNFTLKIRSTKLEDSAMYFCASMGVSSNQPQHFGDGTRLSIL.

The chain employs TRBV18 and TRBJ1-6; unclear D gene. Looked up from germline, CDR1 is KGHSH and CDR2 is LQKENI. Trimming shortened V by 8 bases and J by 4 bases, and 18 bases separated the two germline ends. This CDR3 is 16 amino acids long. The CDR3 nucleotides read TGTGCCAGCACCTCGCGGGGTGGCGATTATAATTCACCCCTCCACTTT. It translates to CASTSRGGDYNSPLHF. Based on the CDR3 plus reference TRBV18 and TRBJ1-6, the full variable domain is NAGVMQNPRHLVRRRGQEARLRCSPMKGHSHVYWYRQLPEEGLKFMVYLQKENIIDESGMPKERFSAEFPKEGPSILRIQQVVRGDSAAYFCASTSRGGDYNSPLHFGNGTRLTVT.

Only a few counts were recorded for this clonotype. The rearrangement joins TRBV2 to TRBJ1-6, with a weak D call TRBD1 (5 bases). Germline V lookup: CDR1 SNHLY, CDR2 FYNNEI. The CDR3 sequence is 17 residues long. The V and J ends lost 3 bases and 8 bases respectively, with 20 bases between them. The CDR3 DNA is TGTGCCAGCAGTGATGAGGGGATCCGGGACTCGGATTCACCCCTCCACTTT. Protein product: CASSDEGIRDSDSPLHF.

The rearrangement uses TRBV6-1 and TRBJ1-4; 10 nucleotides line up with TRBD1. Germline loops: CDR1 MNHNS, CDR2 SASEGT. CDR3 length: 16 amino acids. V was pared by 8 bases and J by 8 bases, with 14 bases of the junction left unmatched. CDR3 amino acids: CASGTGTGVLGEKLFF. The CDR3 bases are TGTGCCAGCGGTACCGGGACAGGGGTACTTGGAGAAAAACTGTTTTTT.

The chain recombines TRBV25-1 with TRBJ2-5; D not resolved. In germline, CDR1 is MGHDK, CDR2 SYGVNS. V lost 3 bases and J lost 4, with 12 bases in between. The CDR3 is made up of 14 amino acids. CDR3 nucleotides: TGTGCCAGCAGTGATACCGGGCCCGGAGAGACCCAGTACTTC. Protein product: CASSDTGPGETQYF.

The chain couples TRBV7-3 to TRBJ2-5; the D gene is possibly TRBD1 (6 bases). Germline CDR1 and CDR2: SGHTA and FQGTGA. The CDR3 extends over 16 amino acids. V lost 1 base to trimming and J lost 5 bases, with 17 bases between them. DNA for the CDR3: TGTGCCAGCAGCTTAAGGGCAGGGGACGGTGGTGAGACCCAGTACTTC. It specifies CASSLRAGDGGETQYF.

This clonotype was observed a single time. The CDR3 DNA reads TGCGCCAGCAGCCCTCTCTCGTCTGGACAGGGTACCGGGGAGCTGTTTTTT. Encoded protein: CASSPLSSGQGTGELFF. The chain carries TRBV5-1 and TRBJ2-2; 8 bases match TRBD1. The CDR3 covers 17 residues. With 4 bases clipped from V and 5 bases from J, the junction kept 13 bases outside the gene matches. The germline CDR1 and CDR2 sequences are SGHRS and YFSETQ.